These T cell receptor beta chains were read from a single sample in a study of shared T cell receptors in the human thymus. Profiled with immunoSEQ multiplex PCR; TCRdb holds only in-frame clones, not every one. The sample lists about 660,000 clones, approximately 89% seen once, with roughly 0.0089% in the top ten. The same specimen was also included in a second study, on human thymus T cells.

Input material: thymocytes. These receptors all stem from a boy less than two years old with a congenital heart defect. Each CDR3 is given with its conserved first and last residue. The D gene is left open where the match is weak. Rows give clone size only sometimes, using once, few, many, or a class for an expanded clone.

abundance: -
j_gene: TRBJ2-1
d_gene: -
v_gene: TRBV13
CDR3aa: CASRRTVSHEQFF
CDR3nt: TGTGCCAGCAGACGGACAGTATCCCATGAGCAGTTCTTC

abundance: -
j_gene: TRBJ2-2
d_gene: TRBD2
v_gene: TRBV5-4
CDR3aa: CASSLGLAVNTGELFF
CDR3nt: TGTGCCAGCAGCTTGGGTCTAGCGGTAAACACCGGGGAGCTGTTTTTT

abundance: once
j_gene: TRBJ2-7
d_gene: TRBD2
v_gene: TRBV11-2
CDR3aa: CASTSPGLAGYSYEQYF
CDR3nt: TGTGCCAGCACCTCACCGGGACTAGCGGGATACTCCTACGAGCAGTACTTC

abundance: -
j_gene: TRBJ1-5
d_gene: TRBD1
v_gene: TRBV27
CDR3aa: CASSSARTGPTGNEPQHF
CDR3nt: TGTGCCAGCAGTTCCGCCCGGACAGGGCCAACCGGAAATGAGCCCCAGCATTTT

abundance: once
j_gene: TRBJ1-2
d_gene: -
v_gene: TRBV5-4
CDR3aa: CASSSTETLFYGYTF
CDR3nt: TGTGCCAGCAGCTCGACAGAGACTCTGTTCTATGGCTACACCTTC

abundance: -
j_gene: TRBJ2-7
d_gene: -
v_gene: TRBV7-8
CDR3aa: CASSLDISYEQYF
CDR3nt: TGTGCCAGCAGCTTAGATATATCGTACGAGCAGTACTTC

abundance: -
j_gene: TRBJ2-5
d_gene: TRBD2
v_gene: TRBV4-1
CDR3aa: CASSQGPGLAGGLRETQYF
CDR3nt: TGCGCCAGCAGCCAGGGGCCTGGTTTAGCGGGGGGGCTACGCGAGACCCAGTACTTC

abundance: -
j_gene: TRBJ1-2
d_gene: TRBD1
v_gene: TRBV5-6
CDR3aa: CASSMDREDYGYTF
CDR3nt: TGTGCCAGCAGCATGGACAGGGAAGACTATGGCTACACCTTC

abundance: -
j_gene: TRBJ1-1
d_gene: TRBD1
v_gene: TRBV4-3
CDR3aa: CASSQEIGTGANTEAFF
CDR3nt: TGCGCCAGCAGCCAAGAAATCGGGACAGGGGCGAACACTGAAGCTTTCTTT

abundance: few
j_gene: TRBJ2-4
d_gene: -
v_gene: TRBV29-1
CDR3aa: CSVEFRRGEDIQYF
CDR3nt: TGCAGCGTTGAATTTCGGCGCGGGGAAGACATTCAGTACTTC

abundance: -
j_gene: TRBJ1-6
d_gene: -
v_gene: TRBV12-5
CDR3aa: CASGRVPVGYPDSPLHF
CDR3nt: TGTGCTAGTGGGCGGGTGCCCGTCGGCTATCCTGATTCACCCCTCCACTTT

abundance: few
j_gene: TRBJ1-6
d_gene: -
v_gene: TRBV19
CDR3aa: CASKEKDSSYNSPLHF
CDR3nt: TGTGCCAGTAAAGAGAAAGATAGCTCCTATAATTCACCCCTCCACTTT

abundance: -
j_gene: TRBJ2-3
d_gene: -
v_gene: TRBV19
CDR3aa: CASSLRTREDTQYF
CDR3nt: TGTGCCAGTAGTCTCCGGACTCGGGAAGATACGCAGTATTTT

abundance: few
j_gene: TRBJ1-6
d_gene: TRBD1
v_gene: TRBV4-3
CDR3aa: CASSRTSQGTTAYSPLHF
CDR3nt: TGCGCCAGCAGCCGAACCTCACAGGGGACCACTGCTTATTCACCCCTCCACTTT

abundance: -
j_gene: TRBJ1-5
d_gene: -
v_gene: TRBV19
CDR3aa: CASSIGHRRNQPQHF
CDR3nt: TGTGCCAGTAGTATAGGACATCGGAGGAATCAGCCCCAGCATTTT

abundance: -
j_gene: TRBJ2-7
d_gene: -
v_gene: TRBV4-3
CDR3aa: CASSPGKRGYEQYF
CDR3nt: TGCGCCAGCAGCCCTGGGAAGCGAGGGTACGAGCAGTACTTC

abundance: -
j_gene: TRBJ1-1
d_gene: -
v_gene: TRBV27
CDR3aa: CASSSHGGKAFF
CDR3nt: TGTGCCAGCAGTTCACATGGAGGAAAAGCTTTCTTT

abundance: -
j_gene: TRBJ1-2
d_gene: -
v_gene: TRBV4-3
CDR3aa: CASTRGGLGYTF
CDR3nt: TGCGCCAGCACCCGGGGGGGATTAGGCTACACCTTC

abundance: -
j_gene: TRBJ1-2
d_gene: TRBD1
v_gene: TRBV5-1
CDR3aa: CASRDRGGYTF
CDR3nt: TGCGCCAGCAGAGACAGGGGCGGCTACACCTTC

abundance: -
j_gene: TRBJ2-5
d_gene: -
v_gene: TRBV4-3
CDR3aa: CASSQDRSSQETQYF
CDR3nt: TGCGCCAGCAGCCAAGATAGGAGCTCTCAAGAGACCCAGTACTTC

abundance: -
j_gene: TRBJ1-2
d_gene: TRBD1
v_gene: TRBV7-9
CDR3aa: CASTTGEHSYGYTF
CDR3nt: TGTGCCAGCACAACAGGGGAGCATAGCTATGGCTACACCTTC

abundance: -
j_gene: TRBJ1-1
d_gene: TRBD1
v_gene: TRBV7-9
CDR3aa: CASSPTGDTEAFF
CDR3nt: TGTGCCAGCAGCCCGACAGGGGACACTGAAGCTTTCTTT

abundance: once
j_gene: TRBJ1-5
d_gene: -
v_gene: TRBV12-2
CDR3aa: CASRQDPGQGYQPQHF
CDR3nt: TGTGCAAGTCGCCAAGACCCGGGACAGGGTTATCAGCCCCAGCATTTT

abundance: -
j_gene: TRBJ2-5
d_gene: TRBD2
v_gene: TRBV9
CDR3aa: CASSTEGRGVSETQYF
CDR3nt: TGTGCCAGCAGCACCGAGGGGCGGGGGGTTTCGGAGACCCAGTACTTC

abundance: -
j_gene: TRBJ2-1
d_gene: -
v_gene: TRBV30
CDR3aa: CAWSASASSYNEQFF
CDR3nt: TGTGCCTGGAGTGCTAGCGCCAGCTCCTACAATGAGCAGTTCTTC

abundance: -
j_gene: TRBJ1-5
d_gene: -
v_gene: TRBV4-1
CDR3aa: CASSQETQGQPQHF
CDR3nt: TGCGCCAGCAGCCAAGAGACCCAGGGTCAGCCCCAGCATTTT

abundance: -
j_gene: TRBJ1-2
d_gene: -
v_gene: TRBV19
CDR3aa: CASSIAVYYGYTF
CDR3nt: TGTGCCAGTAGTATAGCCGTCTACTATGGCTACACCTTC

abundance: few
j_gene: TRBJ2-5
d_gene: TRBD2
v_gene: TRBV5-1
CDR3aa: CASSPDKRGPAGTQYF
CDR3nt: TGCGCCAGCAGCCCCGACAAGCGGGGTCCAGCGGGAACCCAGTACTTC

abundance: -
j_gene: TRBJ2-5
d_gene: -
v_gene: TRBV29-1
CDR3aa: CSVQRGTATRETQYF
CDR3nt: TGCAGCGTTCAAAGGGGGACCGCCACGAGGGAGACCCAGTACTTC

abundance: -
j_gene: TRBJ2-1
d_gene: -
v_gene: TRBV4-3
CDR3aa: CASSQTPTNEQFF
CDR3nt: TGCGCCAGCAGCCAAACCCCCACAAATGAGCAGTTCTTC

abundance: -
j_gene: TRBJ2-7
d_gene: -
v_gene: TRBV20-1
CDR3aa: CSAQGHPEQYF
CDR3nt: TGCAGTGCTCAGGGACATCCTGAGCAGTACTTC

abundance: -
j_gene: TRBJ2-1
d_gene: TRBD1
v_gene: TRBV27
CDR3aa: CASSLSRDREPNEQFF
CDR3nt: TGTGCCAGCAGTTTATCACGGGACAGGGAGCCCAATGAGCAGTTCTTC

abundance: few
j_gene: TRBJ2-6
d_gene: -
v_gene: TRBV5-1
CDR3aa: CASSSDTRSGANVLTF
CDR3nt: TGCGCCAGCAGCTCGGACACCCGCTCTGGGGCCAACGTCCTGACTTTC

abundance: -
j_gene: TRBJ2-5
d_gene: -
v_gene: TRBV5-1
CDR3aa: CASSTWTTPGETQYF
CDR3nt: TGCGCCAGCAGCACGTGGACCACCCCAGGGGAGACCCAGTACTTC

abundance: few
j_gene: TRBJ2-7
d_gene: -
v_gene: TRBV18
CDR3aa: CASSPLLGVTYEQYF
CDR3nt: TGTGCCAGCTCACCACTTTTAGGGGTTACCTACGAGCAGTACTTC

abundance: -
j_gene: TRBJ2-5
d_gene: -
v_gene: TRBV10-3
CDR3aa: CAISPGRLRPETQYF
CDR3nt: TGTGCCATCAGCCCCGGCAGGCTCCGACCGGAGACCCAGTACTTC

abundance: -
j_gene: TRBJ2-5
d_gene: TRBD1
v_gene: TRBV28
CDR3aa: CASSKGRGRLEETQYF
CDR3nt: TGTGCCAGCAGTAAAGGCAGGGGGCGACTTGAAGAGACCCAGTACTTC

abundance: -
j_gene: TRBJ1-2
d_gene: -
v_gene: TRBV4-1
CDR3aa: CASSQQRESGSYGYTF
CDR3nt: TGCGCCAGCAGCCAACAGAGGGAATCCGGGAGCTATGGCTACACCTTC

abundance: once
j_gene: TRBJ2-3
d_gene: -
v_gene: TRBV5-1
CDR3aa: CASSLEAGPDTQYF
CDR3nt: TGCGCCAGCAGCTTGGAGGCGGGACCAGATACGCAGTATTTT

abundance: -
j_gene: TRBJ2-7
d_gene: -
v_gene: TRBV7-8
CDR3aa: CASSSNRVEQYF
CDR3nt: TGTGCCAGCAGCTCTAACAGGGTAGAGCAGTACTTC

abundance: -
j_gene: TRBJ2-7
d_gene: TRBD1
v_gene: TRBV11-2
CDR3aa: CASSLASVRGQQYF
CDR3nt: TGTGCCAGCAGCTTAGCATCCGTGAGGGGGCAGCAGTACTTC

abundance: -
j_gene: TRBJ1-2
d_gene: -
v_gene: TRBV27
CDR3aa: CASSLRWDYGYTF
CDR3nt: TGTGCCAGCAGTTTGAGGTGGGACTATGGCTACACCTTC

abundance: -
j_gene: TRBJ1-2
d_gene: -
v_gene: TRBV25-1
CDR3aa: CASSGPSRNRLAYGYTF
CDR3nt: TGTGCCAGCAGTGGGCCCTCTCGGAACAGACTAGCCTATGGCTACACCTTC

abundance: -
j_gene: TRBJ2-4
d_gene: TRBD1
v_gene: TRBV9
CDR3aa: CASSVGVGDRDRDKNIQYF
CDR3nt: TGTGCCAGCAGCGTAGGAGTAGGGGATCGGGACAGAGACAAAAACATTCAGTACTTC

abundance: -
j_gene: TRBJ2-1
d_gene: TRBD2
v_gene: TRBV28
CDR3aa: CASSSRSGEGPGFYNEQFF
CDR3nt: TGTGCCAGCAGCTCCCGTTCGGGGGAGGGCCCCGGCTTCTACAATGAGCAGTTCTTC

abundance: -
j_gene: TRBJ2-1
d_gene: TRBD2
v_gene: TRBV9
CDR3aa: CASSSKTSGRSSYNEQFF
CDR3nt: TGTGCCAGCAGCTCAAAGACTAGCGGGAGGAGCTCCTACAATGAGCAGTTCTTC

abundance: -
j_gene: TRBJ1-3
d_gene: -
v_gene: TRBV6-5
CDR3aa: CASSYGTGNTIYF
CDR3nt: TGTGCCAGCAGTTACGGAACGGGTAACACCATATATTTT

abundance: -
j_gene: TRBJ1-2
d_gene: -
v_gene: TRBV18
CDR3aa: CASSPSLVNYGYTF
CDR3nt: TGTGCCAGCTCACCAAGCCTAGTAAACTATGGCTACACCTTC

abundance: -
j_gene: TRBJ2-3
d_gene: -
v_gene: TRBV14
CDR3aa: CASSQDERGNTPYTDTQYF
CDR3nt: TGTGCCAGCAGCCAAGATGAAAGGGGAAACACCCCTTACACAGATACGCAGTATTTT

abundance: -
j_gene: TRBJ2-7
d_gene: TRBD2
v_gene: TRBV7-2
CDR3aa: CASSLEGSGPQQYF
CDR3nt: TGTGCCAGCAGCTTGGAGGGTAGCGGGCCTCAGCAGTACTTC

abundance: -
j_gene: TRBJ2-7
d_gene: TRBD2
v_gene: TRBV7-2
CDR3aa: CASSLSLTSGSEQYF
CDR3nt: TGTGCCAGCAGCTTAAGTTTGACTAGCGGGAGTGAGCAGTACTTC

abundance: -
j_gene: TRBJ2-3
d_gene: TRBD2
v_gene: TRBV6-6
CDR3aa: CASSFPGTSGTRTQYF
CDR3nt: TGTGCCAGCAGTTTCCCCGGGACTAGCGGGACCAGGACGCAGTATTTT

abundance: -
j_gene: TRBJ1-2
d_gene: -
v_gene: TRBV6-1
CDR3aa: CASSEVNRDFTYGYTF
CDR3nt: TGTGCCAGCAGTGAGGTCAACAGGGATTTTACTTATGGCTACACCTTC

abundance: once
j_gene: TRBJ1-5
d_gene: -
v_gene: TRBV15
CDR3aa: CATSRGREGGSNQPQHF
CDR3nt: TGTGCCACCAGCAGAGGGAGGGAGGGGGGGAGCAATCAGCCCCAGCATTTT

abundance: -
j_gene: TRBJ2-5
d_gene: TRBD2
v_gene: TRBV7-9
CDR3aa: CASSLSGGVKTQYF
CDR3nt: TGTGCCAGCAGCTTATCGGGGGGGGTTAAGACCCAGTACTTC

abundance: -
j_gene: TRBJ2-7
d_gene: TRBD1
v_gene: TRBV11-2
CDR3aa: CASSSPGQRYEQYF
CDR3nt: TGTGCCAGCAGCTCTCCGGGACAGCGCTACGAGCAGTACTTC

abundance: -
j_gene: TRBJ1-2
d_gene: TRBD1
v_gene: TRBV7-2
CDR3aa: CASSPRQGFYGYTF
CDR3nt: TGTGCCAGCAGCCCACGACAGGGGTTCTATGGCTACACCTTC

abundance: -
j_gene: TRBJ1-5
d_gene: TRBD1
v_gene: TRBV28
CDR3aa: CASSFGTGLNQPQHF
CDR3nt: TGTGCCAGCAGTTTTGGGACAGGCCTCAATCAGCCCCAGCATTTT

abundance: -
j_gene: TRBJ2-5
d_gene: -
v_gene: TRBV9
CDR3aa: CASSGGGYQETQYF
CDR3nt: TGTGCCAGCAGCGGAGGGGGTTACCAAGAGACCCAGTACTTC

abundance: few
j_gene: TRBJ2-7
d_gene: TRBD1
v_gene: TRBV19
CDR3aa: CASSGGQGYEQYF
CDR3nt: TGTGCCAGTAGTGGAGGACAGGGATACGAGCAGTACTTC